This T cell receptor (beta chain) was recorded in a study of cytotoxic CD8 clonotypes in ibrutinib-treated CLL. V lost 7 bases and J 5 bases, leaving 15 bases between the germline ends. The germline gives CDR1 SGHDT, CDR2 YYEEEE. This CDR3 is built from 14 residues. This table comes from immunoSEQ multiplex PCR, and its TCRdb copy is limited to in-frame clones, with some not included. The data hold 35,000 or so clones, with roughly two thirds observed a single time. This TCR was sampled from a human donor with chronic lymphocytic leukemia. The rearrangement links TRBV5-6 to TRBJ2-2, with a possible D match to TRBD1 (6 bases). This specimen was PBMCs, taken at disease progression, from a patient treated with ibrutinib. This CDR3 reads CASFQGRLTGELFF. CDR3 DNA: TGTGCCAGCTTTCAGGGGCGGTTAACCGGGGAGCTGTTTTTT.